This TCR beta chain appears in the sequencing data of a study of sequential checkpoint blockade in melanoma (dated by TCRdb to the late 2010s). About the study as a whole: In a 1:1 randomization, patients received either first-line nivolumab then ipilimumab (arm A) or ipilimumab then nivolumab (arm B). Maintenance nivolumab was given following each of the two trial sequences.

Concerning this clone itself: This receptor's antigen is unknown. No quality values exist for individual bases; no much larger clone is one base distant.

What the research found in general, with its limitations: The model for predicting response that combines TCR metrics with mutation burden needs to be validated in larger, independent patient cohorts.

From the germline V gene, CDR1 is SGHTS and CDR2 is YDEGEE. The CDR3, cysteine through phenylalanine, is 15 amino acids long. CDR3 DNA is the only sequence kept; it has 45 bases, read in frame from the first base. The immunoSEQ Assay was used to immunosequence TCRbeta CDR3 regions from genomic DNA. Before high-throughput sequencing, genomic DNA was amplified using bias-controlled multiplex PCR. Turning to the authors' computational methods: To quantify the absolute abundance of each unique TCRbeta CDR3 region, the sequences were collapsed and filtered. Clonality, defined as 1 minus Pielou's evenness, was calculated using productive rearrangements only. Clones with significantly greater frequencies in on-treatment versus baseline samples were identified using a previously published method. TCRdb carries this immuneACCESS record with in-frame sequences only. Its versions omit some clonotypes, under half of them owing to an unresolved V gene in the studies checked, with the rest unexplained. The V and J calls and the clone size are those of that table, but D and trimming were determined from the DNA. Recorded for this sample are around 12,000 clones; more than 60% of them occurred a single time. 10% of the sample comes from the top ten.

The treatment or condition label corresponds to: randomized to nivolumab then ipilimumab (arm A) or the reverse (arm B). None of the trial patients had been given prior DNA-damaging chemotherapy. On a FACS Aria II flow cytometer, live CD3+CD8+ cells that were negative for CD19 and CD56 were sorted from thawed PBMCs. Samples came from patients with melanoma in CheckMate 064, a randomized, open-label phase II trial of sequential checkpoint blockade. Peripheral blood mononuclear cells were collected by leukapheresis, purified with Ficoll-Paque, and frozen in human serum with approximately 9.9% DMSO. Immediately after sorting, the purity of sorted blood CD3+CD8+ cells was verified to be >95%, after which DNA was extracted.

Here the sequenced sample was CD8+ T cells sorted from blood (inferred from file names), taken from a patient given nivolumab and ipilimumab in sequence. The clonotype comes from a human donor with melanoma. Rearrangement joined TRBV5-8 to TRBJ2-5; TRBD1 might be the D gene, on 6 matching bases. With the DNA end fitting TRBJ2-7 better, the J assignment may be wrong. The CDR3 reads CASSSWGQGYYEQYF. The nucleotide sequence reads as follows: TGTGCCAGCAGCTCATGGGGGCAGGGCTACTACGAGCAGTACTTC.